This T cell receptor (beta chain) was captured by sequencing in a study of T cell responses to AZD1222 COVID-19 vaccine. Broader study findings: Donors were largely white British and mainly female; clonal diversity was possibly underestimated.

A note on this clone: Its antigen remains unknown.

Generated by immunoSEQ multiplex PCR, the TCRdb table keeps only in-frame clones and is missing some. The sample includes 160,000 or so clones, more than 75% of them seen just once. The CDR3 is made up of 13 amino acids. V was cut by 4 bases and J by 0 bases, with 8 bases left in between. In germline, CDR1 is SGDLS, CDR2 YYNGEE. The chain couples TRBV9 to TRBJ2-7, with D unresolved. The receptor comes from an adult who received the AZD1222 COVID-19 vaccine. Source: peripheral blood, taken 28 days after the second AZD1222 dose. The CDR3 nucleotides read TGTGCCAGCAGCAAAGCGTACTCCTACGAGCAGTACTTC. It is translated as CASSKAYSYEQYF. Using reference TRBV9 and TRBJ2-7 for the parts outside the CDR3, the full variable domain is DSGVTQTPKHLITATGQRVTLRCSPRSGDLSVYWYQQSLDQGLQFLIQYYNGEERAKGNILERFSAQQFPDLHSELNLSSLELGDSALYFCASSKAYSYEQYFGPGTRLTVT.